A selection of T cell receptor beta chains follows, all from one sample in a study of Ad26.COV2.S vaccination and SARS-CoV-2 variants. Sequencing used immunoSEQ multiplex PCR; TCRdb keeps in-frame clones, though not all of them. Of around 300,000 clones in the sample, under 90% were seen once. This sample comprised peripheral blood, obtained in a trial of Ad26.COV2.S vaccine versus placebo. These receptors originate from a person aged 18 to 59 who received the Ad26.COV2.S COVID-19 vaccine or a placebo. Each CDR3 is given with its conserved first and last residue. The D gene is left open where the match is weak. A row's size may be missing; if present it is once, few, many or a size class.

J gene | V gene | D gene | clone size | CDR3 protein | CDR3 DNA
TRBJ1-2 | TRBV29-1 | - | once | CSVAENYGYTF | TGCAGCGTTGCAGAAAACTATGGCTACACCTTC
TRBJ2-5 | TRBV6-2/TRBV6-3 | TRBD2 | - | CASSRGGPAETQYF | TGTGCCAGCAGTCGCGGGGGGCCCGCCGAGACCCAGTACTTC
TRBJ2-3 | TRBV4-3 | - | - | CASSQDLQSPEDTQYF | TGCGCCAGCAGCCAAGATCTCCAGAGCCCGGAGGATACGCAGTATTTT
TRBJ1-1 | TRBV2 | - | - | CASSVGTTEAFF | TGTGCCAGCAGTGTGGGGACCACTGAAGCTTTCTTT
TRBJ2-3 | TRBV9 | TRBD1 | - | CASPPPDRDYGDTQYF | TGTGCCAGCCCGCCGCCCGACAGGGATTATGGAGATACGCAGTATTTT
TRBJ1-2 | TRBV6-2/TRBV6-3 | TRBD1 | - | CASSSIQGYGYTF | TGTGCCAGCAGTTCTATACAGGGGTATGGCTACACCTTC
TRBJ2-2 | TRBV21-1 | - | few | CASSKGRSECASGSFPGELFF | TGTGCCAGCAGCAAAGGGAGGTCCGAGTGTGCTAGCGGGAGTTTCCCCGGGGAGCTGTTTTTT
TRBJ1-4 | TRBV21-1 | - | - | CASEGERGEKLFF | TGTGCCAGCGAGGGCGAGAGAGGTGAAAAACTGTTTTTT
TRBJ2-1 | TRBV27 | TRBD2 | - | CASSLSISSGEDNEQFF | TGTGCCAGCAGTTTATCGATAAGTAGCGGGGAGGACAATGAGCAGTTCTTC
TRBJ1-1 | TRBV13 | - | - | CASSKGDRANTEAFF | TGTGCCAGCAGCAAAGGGGATAGGGCGAACACTGAAGCTTTCTTT
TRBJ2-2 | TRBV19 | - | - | CASSIRGTGELFF | TGTGCCAGTAGTATCCGGGGTACCGGGGAGCTGTTTTTT
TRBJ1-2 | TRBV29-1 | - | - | CSVGPRLNNGYTF | TGCAGCGTTGGGCCCCGACTGAACAATGGCTACACCTTC
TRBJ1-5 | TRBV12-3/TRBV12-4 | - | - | CAGAIQGNQPQHF | TGTGCCGGAGCAATTCAGGGCAATCAGCCCCAGCATTTT
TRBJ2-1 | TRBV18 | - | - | CASSRFRDTNNEQFF | TGTGCCAGCTCCCGTTTCCGGGACACCAACAATGAGCAGTTCTTC
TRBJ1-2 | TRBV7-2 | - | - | CASSIRDIRSGYTF | TGTGCCAGCAGCATCCGGGACATAAGGAGCGGCTACACCTTC
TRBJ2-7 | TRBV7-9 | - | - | CASSSVSPYEQYF | TGTGCCAGCAGCTCCGTAAGCCCTTACGAGCAGTACTTC
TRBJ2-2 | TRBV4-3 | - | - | CASSQDSRLNTGELFF | TGCGCCAGCAGCCAAGATAGCAGATTGAACACCGGGGAGCTGTTTTTT
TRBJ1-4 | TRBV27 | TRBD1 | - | CASSLILDRSNEKLFF | TGTGCCAGCAGTTTAATTTTGGACAGGTCTAATGAAAAACTGTTTTTT
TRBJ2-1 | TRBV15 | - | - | CATSRGMGWNEQFF | TGTGCCACCAGCAGAGGTATGGGGTGGAATGAGCAGTTCTTC
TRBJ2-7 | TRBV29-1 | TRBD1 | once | CSVGQGPEQYF | TGCAGCGTGGGACAGGGCCCCGAGCAGTACTTC
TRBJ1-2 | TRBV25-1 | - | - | CASSENRAASNYGYTF | TGTGCCAGCAGTGAAAACCGGGCAGCTTCAAACTATGGCTACACCTTC
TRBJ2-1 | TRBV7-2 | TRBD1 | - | CASSLEGQGVGEQFF | TGTGCCAGCAGCTTAGAGGGACAGGGTGTAGGGGAGCAGTTCTTC
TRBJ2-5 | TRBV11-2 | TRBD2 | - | CASRISGRGRQQETQYF | TGTGCCAGCAGAATTAGCGGGAGGGGTCGGCAACAAGAGACCCAGTACTTC
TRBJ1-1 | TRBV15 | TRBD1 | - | CATSRRGREAFF | TGTGCCACCAGCAGGAGGGGGCGTGAAGCTTTCTTT
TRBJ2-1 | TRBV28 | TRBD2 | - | CASSSPLGEGFF | TGTGCCAGCAGTTCCCCGTTGGGGGAGGGGTTCTTC
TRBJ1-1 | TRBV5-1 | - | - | CASSLDRVLMNTEAFF | TGCGCCAGCAGCTTGGACAGGGTGTTGATGAACACTGAAGCTTTCTTT
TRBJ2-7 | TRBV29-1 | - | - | CSAEGGGNEQYF | TGCAGCGCAGAGGGAGGTGGCAACGAGCAGTACTTC
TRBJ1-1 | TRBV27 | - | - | CASSLLGSEAFF | TGTGCCAGCAGTTTATTGGGCTCCGAAGCTTTCTTT
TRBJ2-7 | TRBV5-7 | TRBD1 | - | CASSRRDRVFNEQYF | TGTGCCAGCAGCCGCCGGGACAGGGTGTTTAACGAGCAGTACTTC
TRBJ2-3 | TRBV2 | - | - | CASLHRAGTSTDTQYF | TGTGCCAGCCTCCACCGTGCGGGGACAAGCACAGATACGCAGTATTTT
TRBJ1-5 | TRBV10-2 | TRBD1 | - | CASSVGQGSYQPQHF | TGCGCCAGCAGTGTGGGACAGGGAAGTTATCAGCCCCAGCATTTT
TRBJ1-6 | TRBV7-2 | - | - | CASSFQEGRISPLHF | TGTGCCAGCAGCTTTCAGGAGGGGCGTATTTCACCCCTCCACTTT
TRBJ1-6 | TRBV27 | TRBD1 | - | CASSSGWDRSPLHF | TGTGCCAGCAGTTCCGGATGGGACAGGTCACCCCTCCACTTT
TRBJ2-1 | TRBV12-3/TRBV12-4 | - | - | CASSLAGEQFF | TGTGCCAGCAGTTTAGCCGGTGAGCAGTTCTTC
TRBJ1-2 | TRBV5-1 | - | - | CASSLDNYGYTF | TGCGCCAGCAGCTTGGACAACTATGGCTACACCTTC
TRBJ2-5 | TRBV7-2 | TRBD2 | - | CASSPGGGLAKETQYF | TGTGCCAGCAGCCCCGGGGGGGGACTAGCGAAGGAGACCCAGTACTTC
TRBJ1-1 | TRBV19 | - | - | CASSIDLTWGAEAFF | TGTGCCAGTAGTATAGATCTCACGTGGGGCGCTGAAGCTTTCTTT
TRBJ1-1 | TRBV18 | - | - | CASSPGQNTEAFF | TGTGCCAGCTCACCGGGACAGAACACTGAAGCTTTCTTT
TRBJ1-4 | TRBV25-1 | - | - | CASSDIGPGGRTNEKLFF | TGTGCCAGCAGTGATATCGGCCCCGGGGGCCGGACTAATGAAAAACTGTTTTTT
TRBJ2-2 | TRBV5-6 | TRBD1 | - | CASSFEQGINTGELFF | TGTGCCAGCAGCTTTGAACAGGGGATTAACACCGGGGAGCTGTTTTTT
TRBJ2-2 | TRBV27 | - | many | CASSPYDDGGELFF | TGTGCCAGCAGTCCGTACGACGATGGCGGGGAGCTGTTTTTT
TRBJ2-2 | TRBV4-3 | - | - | CASSQDLGGEGTGELFF | TGCGCCAGCAGCCAAGATCTGGGGGGCGAGGGGACCGGGGAGCTGTTTTTT
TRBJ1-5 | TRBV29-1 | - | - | CSVGRDNQPQHF | TGCAGCGTTGGACGGGACAATCAGCCCCAGCATTTT
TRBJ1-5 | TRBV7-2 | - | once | CASSPGGGLTSNQPQHF | TGTGCCAGCAGCCCTGGCGGGGGCCTTACTAGCAATCAGCCCCAGCATTTT
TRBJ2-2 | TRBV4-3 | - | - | CASSQEYWRVVSATGELFF | TGCGCCAGCAGCCAAGAATATTGGAGGGTAGTTTCCGCCACCGGGGAGCTGTTTTTT
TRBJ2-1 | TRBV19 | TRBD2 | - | CASGKLAGGPMGLIDEQFF | TGTGCCAGCGGTAAACTAGCGGGGGGGCCGATGGGATTAATCGATGAGCAGTTCTTC
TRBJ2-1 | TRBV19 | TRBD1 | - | CASSATGGNEQFF | TGTGCCAGTAGCGCGACAGGGGGCAATGAGCAGTTCTTC
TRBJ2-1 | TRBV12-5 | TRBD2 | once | CASGLVPTSGSVNEQFF | TGTGCTAGTGGTTTGGTACCGACTAGCGGGAGTGTTAATGAGCAGTTCTTC
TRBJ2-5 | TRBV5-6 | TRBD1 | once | CASSRTGVETQYF | TGTGCCAGCAGTCGGACAGGGGTCGAGACCCAGTACTTC
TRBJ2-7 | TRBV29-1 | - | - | CSVAEMGGSGEQYF | TGCAGCGTCGCCGAAATGGGGGGAAGTGGCGAGCAGTACTTC
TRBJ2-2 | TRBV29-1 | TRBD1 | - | CSVGDRGSGGELFF | TGCAGCGTTGGGGACAGGGGATCCGGCGGGGAGCTGTTTTTT
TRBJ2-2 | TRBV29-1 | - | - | CSTLGENTGELFF | TGCAGCACCCTGGGCGAGAACACCGGGGAGCTGTTTTTT
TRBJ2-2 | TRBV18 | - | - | CASSPLANTGELFF | TGTGCCAGCTCACCACTAGCGAACACCGGGGAGCTGTTTTTT
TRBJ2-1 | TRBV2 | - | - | CASRLTDYNEQFF | TGTGCCAGCAGACTTACGGATTACAATGAGCAGTTCTTC
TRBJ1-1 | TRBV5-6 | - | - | CASSLDAESEAFF | TGTGCCAGCAGCTTAGACGCTGAGTCTGAAGCTTTCTTT
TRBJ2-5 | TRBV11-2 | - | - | CASSLGGGLETQYF | TGTGCCAGCAGCTTAGGAGGAGGACTAGAGACCCAGTACTTC
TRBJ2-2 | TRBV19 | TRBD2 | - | CASSIVAGGPNGELFF | TGTGCCAGTAGTATTGTAGCGGGGGGGCCGAACGGGGAGCTGTTTTTT
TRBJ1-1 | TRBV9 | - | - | CASSRGALTFF | TGTGCCAGCAGTAGGGGGGCGTTAACTTTCTTT
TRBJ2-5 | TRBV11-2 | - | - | CASSLRPKGPAQETQYF | TGTGCCAGCAGCTTGAGGCCCAAGGGGCCAGCACAAGAGACCCAGTACTTC